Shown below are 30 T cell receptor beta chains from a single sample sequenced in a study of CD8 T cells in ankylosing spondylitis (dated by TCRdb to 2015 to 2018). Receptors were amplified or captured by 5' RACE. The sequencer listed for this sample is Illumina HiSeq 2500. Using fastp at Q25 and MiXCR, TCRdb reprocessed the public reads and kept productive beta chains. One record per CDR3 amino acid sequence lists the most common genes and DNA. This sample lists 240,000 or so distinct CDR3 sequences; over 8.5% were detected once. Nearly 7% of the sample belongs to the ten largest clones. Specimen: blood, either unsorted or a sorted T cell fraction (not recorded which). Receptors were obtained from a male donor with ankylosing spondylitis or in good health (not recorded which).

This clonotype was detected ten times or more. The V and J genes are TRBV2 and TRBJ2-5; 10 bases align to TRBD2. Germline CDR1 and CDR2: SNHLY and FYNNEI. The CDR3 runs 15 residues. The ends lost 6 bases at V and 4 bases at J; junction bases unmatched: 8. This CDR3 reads CASRDLAGESETQYF. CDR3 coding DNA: TGTGCCAGCAGGGATCTAGCGGGAGAGTCAGAGACCCAGTACTTC.

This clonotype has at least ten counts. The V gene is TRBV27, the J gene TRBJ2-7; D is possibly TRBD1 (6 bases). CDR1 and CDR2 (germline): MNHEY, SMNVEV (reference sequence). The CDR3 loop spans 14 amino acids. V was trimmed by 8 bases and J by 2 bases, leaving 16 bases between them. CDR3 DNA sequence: TGTGCCAGCTCCGCTCTAGGACAGCCCTACGAGCAGTACTTC. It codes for CASSALGQPYEQYF.

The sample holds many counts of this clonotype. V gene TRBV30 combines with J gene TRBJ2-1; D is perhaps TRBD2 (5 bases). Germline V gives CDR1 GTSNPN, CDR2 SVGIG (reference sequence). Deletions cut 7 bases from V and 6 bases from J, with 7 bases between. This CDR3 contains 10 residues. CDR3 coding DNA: TGTGCCTTTCGGGGCAATGAGCAGTTCTTC. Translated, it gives CAFRGNEQFF.

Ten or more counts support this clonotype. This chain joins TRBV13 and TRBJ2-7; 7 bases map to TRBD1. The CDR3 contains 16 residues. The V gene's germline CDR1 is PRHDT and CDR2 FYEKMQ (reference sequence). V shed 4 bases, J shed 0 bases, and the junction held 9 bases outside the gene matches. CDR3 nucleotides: TGTGCCAGCAGCTCAGAGACAGGGCACCCCTCCTACGAGCAGTACTTC. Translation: CASSSETGHPSYEQYF.

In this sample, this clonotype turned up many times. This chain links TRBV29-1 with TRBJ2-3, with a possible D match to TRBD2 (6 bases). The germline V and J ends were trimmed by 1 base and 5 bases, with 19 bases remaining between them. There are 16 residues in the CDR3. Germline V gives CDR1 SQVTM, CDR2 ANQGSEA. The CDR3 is CSVEGPGTLLRDTQYF. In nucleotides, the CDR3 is TGCAGCGTTGAAGGCCCTGGGACTCTCCTCCGAGATACGCAGTATTTT.

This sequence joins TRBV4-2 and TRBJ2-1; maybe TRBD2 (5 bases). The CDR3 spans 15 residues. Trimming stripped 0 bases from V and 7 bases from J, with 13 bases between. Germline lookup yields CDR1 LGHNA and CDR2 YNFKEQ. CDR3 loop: CASSQDEGLGNEQFF. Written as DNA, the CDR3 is TGTGCCAGCAGCCAAGACGAGGGCCTGGGGAATGAGCAGTTCTTC.

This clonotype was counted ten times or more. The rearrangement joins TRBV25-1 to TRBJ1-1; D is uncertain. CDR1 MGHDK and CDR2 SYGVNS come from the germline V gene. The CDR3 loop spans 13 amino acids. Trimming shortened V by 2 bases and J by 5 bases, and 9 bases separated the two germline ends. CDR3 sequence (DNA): TGTGCCAGCAGTGAACCCTTAGGTACTGAAGCTTTCTTT. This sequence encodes CASSEPLGTEAFF.

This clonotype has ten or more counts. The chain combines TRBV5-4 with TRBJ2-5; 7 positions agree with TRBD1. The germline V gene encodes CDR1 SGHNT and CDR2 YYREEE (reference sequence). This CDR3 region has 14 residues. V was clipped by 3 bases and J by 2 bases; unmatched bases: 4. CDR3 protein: CASSSRQGQETQYF. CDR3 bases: TGTGCCAGCAGCTCTCGACAGGGACAAGAGACCCAGTACTTC.

Here the CDR3 reads CASSSRTSGGVEQFF. CDR3 bases: TGTGCCAGCAGCTCGAGGACTAGCGGGGGGGTTGAGCAGTTCTTC. V usage is TRBV7-9 and J usage is TRBJ2-1; TRBD2 agrees at 15 bases. Looked up from germline, CDR1 is SEHNR and CDR2 is FQNEAQ (reference sequence). The CDR3 runs to 15 residues. The junction had 4 bases not matched to a gene; V was cut back by 4 bases and J by 9 bases.

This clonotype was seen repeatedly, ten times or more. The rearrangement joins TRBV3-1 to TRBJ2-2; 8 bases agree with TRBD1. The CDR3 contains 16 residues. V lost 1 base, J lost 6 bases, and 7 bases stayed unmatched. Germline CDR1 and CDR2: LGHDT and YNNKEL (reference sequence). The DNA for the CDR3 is TGTGCCAGCAGCCAAGCAGCAGGGGGCTTGTCCGGGGAGCTGTTTTTT. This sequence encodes CASSQAAGGLSGELFF.

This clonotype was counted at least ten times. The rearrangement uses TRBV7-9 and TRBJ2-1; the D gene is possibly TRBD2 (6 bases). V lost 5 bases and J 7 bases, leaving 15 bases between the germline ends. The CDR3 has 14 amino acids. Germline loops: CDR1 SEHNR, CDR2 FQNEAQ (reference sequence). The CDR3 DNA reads TGTGCCAGCAGCCCGGGACTGACGCTGAATGAGCAGTTCTTC. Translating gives CASSPGLTLNEQFF. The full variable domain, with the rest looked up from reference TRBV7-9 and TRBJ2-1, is DTGVSQNPRHKITKRGQNVTFRCDPISEHNRLYWYRQTLGQGPEFLTYFQNEAQLEKSRLLSDRFSAERPKGSFSTLEIQRTEQGDSAMYLCASSPGLTLNEQFFGPGTRLTVL.

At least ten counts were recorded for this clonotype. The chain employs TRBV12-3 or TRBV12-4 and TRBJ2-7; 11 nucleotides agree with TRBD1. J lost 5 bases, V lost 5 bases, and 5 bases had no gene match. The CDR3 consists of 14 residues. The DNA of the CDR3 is TGTGCCAGCAGTGCGGACAGGGGGCTCAACGAGCAGTACTTC. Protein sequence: CASSADRGLNEQYF.

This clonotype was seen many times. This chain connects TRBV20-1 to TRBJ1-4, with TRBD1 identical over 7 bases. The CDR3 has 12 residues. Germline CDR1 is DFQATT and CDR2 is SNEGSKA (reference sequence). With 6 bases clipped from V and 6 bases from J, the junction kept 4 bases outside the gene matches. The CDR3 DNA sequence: TGCAGTGCATCGGGACAGCATGAAAAACTGTTTTTT. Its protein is CSASGQHEKLFF.

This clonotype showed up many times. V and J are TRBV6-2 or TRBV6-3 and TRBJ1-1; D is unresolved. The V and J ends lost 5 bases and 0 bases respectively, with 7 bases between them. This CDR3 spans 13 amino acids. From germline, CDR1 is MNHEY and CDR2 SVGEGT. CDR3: CASSLRLNTEAFF. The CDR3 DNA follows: TGTGCCAGCAGTCTCCGGTTGAACACTGAAGCTTTCTTT.

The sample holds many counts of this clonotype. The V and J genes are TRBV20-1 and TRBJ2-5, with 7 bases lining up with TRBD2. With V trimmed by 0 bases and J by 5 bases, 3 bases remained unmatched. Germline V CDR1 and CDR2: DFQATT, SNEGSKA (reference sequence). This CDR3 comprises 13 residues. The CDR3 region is CSARDLGGETQYF. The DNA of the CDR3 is TGCAGTGCTAGAGATCTGGGGGGGGAGACCCAGTACTTC.

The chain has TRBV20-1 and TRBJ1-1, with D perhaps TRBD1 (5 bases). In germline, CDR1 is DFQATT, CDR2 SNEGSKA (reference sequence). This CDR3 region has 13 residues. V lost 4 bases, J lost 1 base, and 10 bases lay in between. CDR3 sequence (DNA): TGCAGTGCTATTGGGGCAGGGAACACTGAAGCTTTCTTT. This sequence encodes CSAIGAGNTEAFF.

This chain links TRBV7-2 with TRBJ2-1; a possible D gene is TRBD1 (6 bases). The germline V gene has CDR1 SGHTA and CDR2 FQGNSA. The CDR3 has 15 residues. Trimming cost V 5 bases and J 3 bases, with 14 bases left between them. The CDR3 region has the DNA TGTGCCAGCAGCCCCAGTGGACAGCTCTACAATGAGCAGTTCTTC. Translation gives CASSPSGQLYNEQFF.

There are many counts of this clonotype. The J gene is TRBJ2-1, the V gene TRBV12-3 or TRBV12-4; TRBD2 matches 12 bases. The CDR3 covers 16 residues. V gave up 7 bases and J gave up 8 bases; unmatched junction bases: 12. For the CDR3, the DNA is TGTGCCAGCACCCGAATTCTAGCGGGAGGGCCCCATGAGCAGTTCTTC. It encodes CASTRILAGGPHEQFF.

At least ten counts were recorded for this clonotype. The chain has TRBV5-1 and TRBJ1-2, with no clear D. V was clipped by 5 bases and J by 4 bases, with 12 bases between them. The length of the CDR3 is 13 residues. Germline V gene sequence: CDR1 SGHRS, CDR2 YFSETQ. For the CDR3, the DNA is TGCGCCAGCAGTCCCAGTGGGAGCTATGGCTACACCTTC. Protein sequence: CASSPSGSYGYTF.

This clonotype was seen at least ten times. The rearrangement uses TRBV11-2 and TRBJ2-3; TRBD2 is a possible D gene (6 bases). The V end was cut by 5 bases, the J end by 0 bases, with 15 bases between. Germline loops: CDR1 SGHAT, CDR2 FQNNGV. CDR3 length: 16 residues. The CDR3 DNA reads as TGTGCCAGCAGCGACGATTCAGCGGGTAGCACAGATACGCAGTATTTT. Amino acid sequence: CASSDDSAGSTDTQYF. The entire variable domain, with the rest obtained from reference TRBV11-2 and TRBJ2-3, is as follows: EAGVAQSPRYKIIEKRQSVAFWCNPISGHATLYWYQQILGQGPKLLIQFQNNGVVDDSQLPKDRFSAERLKGVDSTLKIQPAKLEDSAVYLCASSDDSAGSTDTQYFGPGTRLTVL.

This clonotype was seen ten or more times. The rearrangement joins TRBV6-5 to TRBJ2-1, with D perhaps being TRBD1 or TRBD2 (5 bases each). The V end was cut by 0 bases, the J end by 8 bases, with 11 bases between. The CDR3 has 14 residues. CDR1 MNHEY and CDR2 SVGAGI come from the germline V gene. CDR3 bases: TGTGCCAGCAGTTACTCTGCAGGGACCCATGAGCAGTTCTTC. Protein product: CASSYSAGTHEQFF.

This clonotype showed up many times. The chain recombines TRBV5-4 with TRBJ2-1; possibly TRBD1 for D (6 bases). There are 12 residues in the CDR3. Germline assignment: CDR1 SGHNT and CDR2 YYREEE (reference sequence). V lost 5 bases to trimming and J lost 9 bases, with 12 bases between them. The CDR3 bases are TGTGCCAGCAGTCCAACAGGGATTGAGCAGTTCTTC. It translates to CASSPTGIEQFF.

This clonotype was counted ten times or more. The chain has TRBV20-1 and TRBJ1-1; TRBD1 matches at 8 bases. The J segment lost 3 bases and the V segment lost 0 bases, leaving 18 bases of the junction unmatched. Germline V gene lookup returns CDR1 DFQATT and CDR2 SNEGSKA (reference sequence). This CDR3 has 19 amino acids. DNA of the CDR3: TGCAGTGCTAGAGATGAGGGGGCCCAGGGGGCGCCCCTGGACACTGAAGCTTTCTTT. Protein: CSARDEGAQGAPLDTEAFF.

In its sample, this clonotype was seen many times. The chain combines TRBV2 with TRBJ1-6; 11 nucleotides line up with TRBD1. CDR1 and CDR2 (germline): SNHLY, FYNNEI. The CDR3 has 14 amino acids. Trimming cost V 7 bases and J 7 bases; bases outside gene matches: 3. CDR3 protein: CASTGTGGNSPLHF. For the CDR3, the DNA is TGTGCCAGCACTGGGACAGGGGGGAATTCACCCCTCCACTTT.

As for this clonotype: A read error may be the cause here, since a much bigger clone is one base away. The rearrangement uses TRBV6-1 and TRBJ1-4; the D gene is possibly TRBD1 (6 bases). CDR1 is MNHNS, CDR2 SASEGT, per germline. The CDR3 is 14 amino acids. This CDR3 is CASGGAATNEKLYF. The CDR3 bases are TGTGCCAGCGGGGGGGCGGCAACTAATGAAAAACTGTATTTT.

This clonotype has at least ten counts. CDR3 sequence reads: CASSLATEAFF. The CDR3 bases are TGTGCCAGCAGCTTAGCGACAGAAGCTTTCTTT. The chain carries TRBV5-6 and TRBJ1-1; D gene ambiguous. Trimming removed 2 bases from V and 8 bases from J, with 7 bases in between. This CDR3 region has 11 residues. Germline lookup yields CDR1 SGHDT and CDR2 YYEEEE.

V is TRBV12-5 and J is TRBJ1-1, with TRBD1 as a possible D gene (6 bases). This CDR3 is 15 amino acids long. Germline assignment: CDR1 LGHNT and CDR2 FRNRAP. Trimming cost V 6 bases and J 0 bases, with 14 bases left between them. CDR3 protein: CASGPGGIMNTEAFF. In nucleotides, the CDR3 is TGTGCTAGTGGACCGGGGGGCATTATGAACACTGAAGCTTTCTTT.

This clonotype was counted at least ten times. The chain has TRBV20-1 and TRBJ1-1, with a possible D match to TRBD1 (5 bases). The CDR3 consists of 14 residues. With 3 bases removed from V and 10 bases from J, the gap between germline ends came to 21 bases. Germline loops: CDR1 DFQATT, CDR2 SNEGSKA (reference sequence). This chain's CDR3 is CSASRDGELIGAFF. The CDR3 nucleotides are TGCAGTGCTAGCCGGGACGGGGAGTTGATTGGAGCTTTCTTT.

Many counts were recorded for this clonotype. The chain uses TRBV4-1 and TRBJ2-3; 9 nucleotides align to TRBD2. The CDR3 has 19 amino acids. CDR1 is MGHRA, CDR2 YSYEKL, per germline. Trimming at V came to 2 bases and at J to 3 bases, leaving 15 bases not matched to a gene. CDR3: CASSQPPLREGKPTDTQYF. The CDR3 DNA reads TGCGCCAGCAGCCAACCCCCTTTGCGGGAGGGTAAGCCGACAGATACGCAGTATTTT.

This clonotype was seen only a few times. The chain's CDR3 is CSARDPGRAADTQYF. For the CDR3, the DNA is TGCAGTGCTAGAGATCCGGGGAGGGCGGCAGATACGCAGTATTTT. J is TRBJ2-3 and V is TRBV20-1; 7 bases align to TRBD2. CDR1 DFQATT and CDR2 SNEGSKA come from the germline V gene (reference sequence). With 0 bases clipped from V and 4 bases from J, the junction kept 7 bases outside the gene matches. This CDR3 is built from 15 residues.